The next 7 T cell receptor beta chains were all read from a single sample in a study of response to subunit inactivated influenza vaccine. Each CDR3 protein gets one entry after TCRdb re-called the RT-PCR reads with MiXCR. The sample shows about 780,000 distinct CDR3 sequences, approximately 17% of them seen only once. Specimen: PBMCs from blood, collected 4 to 6 days after vaccination. The receptors derive from a man aged 50 or older who received an inactivated influenza vaccine.

This chain links TRBV5-5 with TRBJ2-5; 7 bases fit TRBD2. The CDR3 contains 15 residues. CDR1 SGHKS and CDR2 YYEKEE come from the germline V gene (reference sequence). Trimming cost V 2 bases and J 2 bases; bases outside gene matches: 6. In DNA, the CDR3 is TGTGCCAGCAGCTTAACTAGCGAATTTCAAGAGACCCAGTACTTC. It codes for CASSLTSEFQETQYF.

In this sample, this clonotype turned up a few times. This chain connects TRBV18 to TRBJ1-2; TRBD1 aligns across 9 bases. CDR1 is KGHSH, CDR2 LQKENI, per germline. V lost 5 bases, J lost 5 bases, and 9 bases stayed unmatched. There are 15 residues in the CDR3. The chain's CDR3 is CASSGQGMKRYGYTF. DNA for the CDR3: TGTGCCAGCTCAGGACAGGGGATGAAGAGGTATGGCTACACCTTC.

This clonotype occurred a few times. The rearrangement links TRBV12-3 or TRBV12-4 to TRBJ1-2; a weak D match, TRBD1 (6 bases). The CDR3 sequence is 13 residues long. V was trimmed by 6 bases and J by 7 bases, leaving 15 bases between them. CDR3 protein: CASSRSGVGGYTF. The DNA of the CDR3 is TGTGCCAGCAGCCGATCAGGGGTCGGTGGCTACACCTTC.

Only a few counts were recorded for this clonotype. The chain carries TRBV7-9 and TRBJ1-6; weak D call: TRBD1 (6 bases). There are 14 residues in the CDR3. Germline V lookup: CDR1 SEHNR, CDR2 FQNEAQ (reference sequence). Trimming pared 2 bases from V and 9 bases from J, leaving 11 bases between. CDR3 sequence: CASSLTGMGSPLHF. The CDR3, as DNA: TGTGCCAGCAGCTTAACAGGGATGGGTTCACCCCTCCACTTT.

This clonotype was seen ten or more times. The CDR3 is CSVGGGTGGREQYF. For the CDR3, the DNA is TGCAGTGTCGGCGGGGGGACAGGAGGAAGGGAGCAGTACTTC. This chain joins TRBV20-1 and TRBJ2-7; D possibly uses TRBD1 or TRBD2 (8 bases each). The germline V gene encodes CDR1 DFQATT and CDR2 SNEGSKA (reference sequence). The CDR3 covers 14 residues. Trimming stripped 7 bases from V and 7 bases from J, with 23 bases between.

The chain has TRBV20-1 and TRBJ2-5; D tentatively fits TRBD1 or TRBD2 (5 bases each). This CDR3 has 11 amino acids. The V gene lost 5 bases and the J gene lost 5 bases, with 9 bases spanning the gap. Germline V gene data show CDR1 as DFQATT and CDR2 as SNEGSKA (reference sequence). Here the CDR3 DNA reads TGCAGTGCTCGGGACGTGGAGACCCAGTACTTC. This gives the protein CSARDVETQYF.

This clonotype was seen only a few times. This chain joins TRBV7-6 and TRBJ1-1; D is possibly TRBD1 (6 bases). CDR1 is SGHVS, CDR2 FNYEAQ, per germline. V was pared by 0 bases and J by 0 bases, with 20 bases between. The CDR3 runs 19 residues. The CDR3: CASSLAVDKWGTMNTEAFF. CDR3 sequence (DNA): TGTGCCAGCAGCTTAGCGGTCGACAAATGGGGGACAATGAACACTGAAGCTTTCTTT.